This TCR beta chain is drawn from a study of OX40 agonist ivuxolimab in advanced cancers. V was clipped by 2 bases and J by 0 bases, with 9 bases between them. The germline V gene encodes CDR1 LNHDA and CDR2 SQIVND (reference sequence). CDR3 length: 15 amino acids. Study conclusions and caveats: Partial responders treated at 0.1-3.0 mg/kg exhibited clonal expansion among the lowest measured.

Of note for this clone: Its target is unknown.

Generated by immunoSEQ multiplex PCR, the TCRdb table keeps only in-frame clones and is missing some. The sample carries about 58,000 clones, around 90% recorded once. This rearrangement joins TRBV19 to TRBJ2-3; the D gene is possibly TRBD1 (6 bases). The TCR was taken from an adult with an advanced solid tumor such as melanoma, head and neck, liver or kidney cancer. The sequencing here drew on CD4+ or CD8+ T cells sorted from blood, taken in a trial of the OX40 agonist ivuxolimab. In DNA form, the CDR3 reads TGTGCCAGTAGTATAAACAGGGTTAGCACAGATACGCAGTATTTT. This sequence encodes CASSINRVSTDTQYF.